Listed below are T cell receptor beta chains from one sample, sequenced in a study of T cells after yellow fever vaccination. One entry per CDR3 protein, called by TCRdb with MiXCR from the 5' RACE reads. Of 170,000 or so distinct CDR3 sequences in the sample, about 6% were seen once. The sequencing used CD4+ T cells sorted from PBMCs, collected on the day of the first yellow fever vaccination. These TCRs come from a man aged 18 to 29 who received the YFV17D yellow fever vaccine. Each CDR3 is given without its conserved first and last residue.

TRBV7-9	TRBJ2-7	13	ASSTRVAGSYEQY
TRBV3-1	TRBJ2-5	13	ASNPGWHLVETQY
TRBV7-2	TRBJ2-2	14	ASSFRPGSFSGELF
TRBV7-2	TRBJ2-2	13	ASRGGRANTGELF
TRBV6-6	TRBJ2-3	10	ASRGGQATQY
TRBV10-1	TRBJ2-7	12	ASSPSGGAYEQY
TRBV28	TRBJ1-2	9	ATPDPAGYT
TRBV12-3/TRBV12-4	TRBJ2-3	13	ASSLRAGGLDTQY
TRBV20-1	TRBJ2-3	11	ARFAGDTDTQY
TRBV4-1	TRBJ2-3	18	ASSQEFALAGGPGTDTQY
TRBV3-1	TRBJ2-2	13	ASSQNGGGTGELF
TRBV7-3	TRBJ2-3	12	ASSLSGRADTQY
TRBV28	TRBJ2-1	14	ASSSPLAGYKGEQF
TRBV29-1	TRBJ2-1	11	SVEILSTNEQF
TRBV20-1	TRBJ1-1	11	SATDRGDTEAF
TRBV7-6	TRBJ2-5	11	ASSLGQPEIQY
TRBV7-2	TRBJ2-7	12	ASSRRPSSYEQY
TRBV20-1	TRBJ2-1	12	SAVLAGGHNEQF
TRBV7-6	TRBJ2-1	13	ASSPLGVAYNEQF
TRBV20-1	TRBJ1-1	11	SEEPRANTEAF
TRBV5-1	TRBJ2-2	12	ASSRGLAIGELF
TRBV9	TRBJ2-5	11	ASSLTTGETQY
TRBV6-5	TRBJ1-1	10	ASSSQGSRAF
TRBV12-3/TRBV12-4	TRBJ1-5	13	ASSTRQGTYQPQH
TRBV11-2	TRBJ2-1	14	ASSLENRARYNEQF
TRBV29-1	TRBJ2-1	11	SVGRSSYNEQF
TRBV30	TRBJ1-5	11	AWSVRGTQPQH
TRBV7-2	TRBJ2-5	12	ASSLEVSGETQY
TRBV4-2	TRBJ2-3	17	ASMTRAPISGGSTDTQY
TRBV6-2/TRBV6-3	TRBJ2-1	12	ASSYRTGKAEQF